The 28 T cell receptor beta chains listed next were all sequenced from one sample in a study of OX40 agonist ivuxolimab in advanced cancers. Data came from immunoSEQ multiplex PCR; TCRdb stores just in-frame clones and leaves some out. Of about 36,000 clones detected, 81% appear once; the ten largest clones hold about 20%. Sequences were derived from CD4+ or CD8+ T cells sorted from blood, sampled in a trial of the OX40 agonist ivuxolimab. The receptors shown here come from an adult with an advanced solid tumor such as melanoma, head and neck, liver or kidney cancer.

The CDR3 nucleotides read TGTGCCAGCAGCCTTACTAGCGGGCCCATCTCTGGGGCCAACGTCCTGACTTTC. It encodes CASSLTSGPISGANVLTF. The genes are TRBV28 and TRBJ2-6; 9 nucleotides match TRBD2. There are 18 residues in the CDR3. V was clipped by 6 bases and J by 0 bases; unmatched bases: 9. Per germline, CDR1 MDHEN and CDR2 SYDVKM.

This clone has more than one count but fewer than ten. The V and J genes are TRBV19 and TRBJ1-1; D call uncertain. Trimming stripped 2 bases from V and 2 bases from J, with 9 bases between. The CDR3 totals 14 residues. Germline V CDR1 and CDR2: LNHDA, SQIVND (reference sequence). CDR3: CASSILGRNTEAFF. In nucleotides, the CDR3 is TGTGCCAGTAGTATACTCGGCAGAAACACTGAAGCTTTCTTT. Combining the CDR3 with reference TRBV19 and TRBJ1-1 gives the whole variable domain DGGITQSPKYLFRKEGQNVTLSCEQNLNHDAMYWYRQDPGQGLRLIYYSQIVNDFQKGDIAEGYSVSREKKESFPLTVTSAQKNPTAFYLCASSILGRNTEAFFGQGTRLTVV.

V and J are TRBV27 and TRBJ2-1; a weak D match, TRBD2 (6 bases). The CDR3 covers 14 residues. The V end lost 5 bases, the J end lost 12 bases, and 20 bases lay between the germline ends. CDR1 and CDR2 (germline): MNHEY, SMNVEV (reference sequence). The CDR3 bases are TGTGCCAGCAGTCCAGGGACTCGTACAATGAGGCAGTTCTTC. Translating it yields CASSPGTRTMRQFF.

The chain is built from TRBV27 and TRBJ1-1, with D unclear. The germline gives CDR1 MNHEY, CDR2 SMNVEV (reference sequence). V lost 2 bases and J lost 2, with 9 bases in between. The CDR3 is 14 amino acids. The CDR3 is CASSLEAVNTEAFF. CDR3 coding DNA: TGTGCCAGCAGTTTAGAAGCAGTAAACACTGAAGCTTTCTTT.

The chain employs TRBV7-6 and TRBJ1-4; the match to TRBD1 covers 7 bases. The CDR3 contains 15 residues. The germline V gene encodes CDR1 SGHVS and CDR2 FNYEAQ. The ends lost 1 base at V and 6 bases at J; junction bases unmatched: 5. CDR3 sequence reads: CASSLDIGTDEKLFF. CDR3 nucleotide sequence: TGTGCCAGCAGCTTAGATATTGGGACAGATGAAAAACTGTTTTTT.

CDR3 region: CASSLGLAGGPYEQYF. The CDR3 DNA reads as TGTGCCAGCAGCTTGGGACTAGCGGGGGGCCCTTACGAGCAGTACTTC. The chain is built from TRBV5-5 and TRBJ2-7; 13 bases line up with TRBD2. J gave up 4 bases and V 0 bases, and 4 bases lay outside the gene matches. This CDR3 is built from 16 residues. Germline values: CDR1 SGHKS, CDR2 YYEKEE (reference sequence).

The J gene is TRBJ1-2, the V gene TRBV30; D call uncertain. Trimming cost V 3 bases and J 0 bases, with 11 bases left between them. CDR3 length: 14 amino acids. Germline CDR1 reads GTSNPN; CDR2 reads SVGIG (reference sequence). The CDR3 region is CAWRKAVSNYGYTF. The CDR3 nucleotides are TGTGCCTGGAGAAAGGCGGTTTCTAACTATGGCTACACCTTC.

V and J are TRBV9 and TRBJ2-1; D call uncertain. V was clipped by 4 bases and J by 6 bases, with 14 bases between them. CDR1 is SGDLS and CDR2 is YYNGEE in the germline V gene. The CDR3 is 14 residues long. The chain's CDR3 is CASSKDRSLNEQFF. The CDR3 bases are TGTGCCAGCAGCAAGGACCGCAGTCTCAATGAGCAGTTCTTC.

This chain joins TRBV2 and TRBJ2-2, with D uncertain. Germline assignment: CDR1 SNHLY and CDR2 FYNNEI. V lost 6 bases and J lost 0, with 8 bases in between. This CDR3 contains 14 residues. Here the CDR3 DNA reads TGTGCCAGCAGGAAAGGAACGAACACCGGGGAGCTGTTTTTT. As protein: CASRKGTNTGELFF.

This chain uses TRBV2 with TRBJ1-1, with TRBD1 matching 7 bases. The V gene end was trimmed by 1 base and the J gene end by 2 bases; junction bases not matched to a gene: 10. In germline, CDR1 is SNHLY, CDR2 FYNNEI. The CDR3 runs 17 residues. The CDR3 here is CASSEGQGVIINTEAFF. The DNA for the CDR3 is TGTGCCAGCAGTGAAGGGCAGGGGGTAATTATAAACACTGAAGCTTTCTTT. Supplemented by reference TRBV2 and TRBJ1-1, the full variable domain reads EPEVTQTPSHQVTQMGQEVILRCVPISNHLYFYWYRQILGQKVEFLVSFYNNEISEKSEIFDDQFSVERPDGSNFTLKIRSTKLEDSAMYFCASSEGQGVIINTEAFFGQGTRLTVV.

This clone counts as medium-sized (0.01 to 0.1%). This chain joins TRBV19 and TRBJ2-3; TRBD1 might be the D (6 bases). Germline V gene lookup returns CDR1 LNHDA and CDR2 SQIVND (reference sequence). With 5 bases removed from V and 0 bases from J, the gap between germline ends came to 9 bases. CDR3 length: 14 residues. The chain's CDR3 is CASSQGYSTDTQYF. The CDR3, as DNA: TGTGCCAGTAGTCAGGGGTATAGCACAGATACGCAGTATTTT.

The chain has TRBV5-1 and TRBJ1-3; unclear D gene. The CDR3 is made up of 15 amino acids. The V gene's germline CDR1 is SGHRS and CDR2 YFSETQ. The germline V and J ends were trimmed by 0 bases and 0 bases, with 7 bases remaining between them. CDR3 nucleotides: TGCGCCAGCAGCTTGGATGCAACCTCTGGAAACACCATATATTTT. This codes for CASSLDATSGNTIYF. The whole variable domain, remainder taken from reference TRBV5-1 and TRBJ1-3, is KAGVTQTPRYLIKTRGQQVTLSCSPISGHRSVSWYQQTPGQGLQFLFEYFSETQRNKGNFPGRFSGRQFSNSRSEMNVSTLELGDSALYLCASSLDATSGNTIYFGEGSWLTVV.

The chain combines TRBV9 with TRBJ1-6; no clear D gene. Germline V gives CDR1 SGDLS, CDR2 YYNGEE. Trimming left V 1 base short and J 5 bases short, with 10 bases between. This CDR3 contains 15 residues. CDR3 nucleotides: TGTGCCAGCAGCGTACTCGGACTAGATAATTCACCCCTCCACTTT. It yields the protein CASSVLGLDNSPLHF.

The chain has TRBV4-1 and TRBJ1-4; 8 bases match TRBD1. V shed 3 bases, J shed 8 bases, and the junction held 11 bases outside the gene matches. Germline values: CDR1 MGHRA, CDR2 YSYEKL. The CDR3 spans 16 residues. This CDR3 is CASSHLGQGGGEKLFF. CDR3 DNA sequence: TGCGCCAGCAGCCACTTAGGACAGGGTGGAGGGGAAAAACTGTTTTTT.

This clone was seen a handful of times. This sequence joins TRBV11-2 and TRBJ2-5; maybe TRBD2 (6 bases). The CDR3 totals 14 residues. Looked up from germline, CDR1 is SGHAT and CDR2 is FQNNGV. V was clipped by 0 bases and J by 5 bases, with 10 bases between them. The CDR3 protein is CASSLELRGETQYF. For the CDR3, the DNA is TGTGCCAGCAGCTTAGAATTGCGGGGTGAGACCCAGTACTTC.

The chain recombines TRBV30 with TRBJ1-5, with 9 bases identical to TRBD1. J was trimmed by 5 bases and V by 0 bases; bases with no gene match: 5. The CDR3 length is 15 residues. Germline-derived CDR1 and CDR2 are GTSNPN and SVGIG (reference sequence). The CDR3 spells CAWSVLGTGHQPQHF. The CDR3 DNA reads TGTGCCTGGAGTGTACTCGGGACAGGGCATCAGCCCCAGCATTTT.

The chain has TRBV27 and TRBJ2-7; TRBD1 aligns across 7 bases. This CDR3 is built from 13 residues. Germline V gene sequence: CDR1 MNHEY, CDR2 SMNVEV (reference sequence). V was pared by 6 bases and J by 3 bases, with 5 bases of the junction left unmatched. CDR3 DNA: TGTGCCAGCAGACAAAGGGACAGCTACGAGCAGTACTTC. This sequence encodes CASRQRDSYEQYF.

The rearrangement uses TRBV5-8 and TRBJ2-5, with 8 bases aligning to TRBD1. The V gene's germline CDR1 is SGHTS and CDR2 YDEGEE. The CDR3 runs 16 residues. The V gene end was trimmed by 4 bases and the J gene end by 4 bases; junction bases not matched to a gene: 12. In nucleotides, the CDR3 is TGTGCCAGCAGCGTGGACAGGGCCCCACTCCGAGAGACCCAGTACTTC. Its protein is CASSVDRAPLRETQYF.

This sequence joins TRBV19 and TRBJ1-1; 7 nucleotides line up with TRBD1. Trimming at V came to 1 base and at J to 4 bases, leaving 6 bases not matched to a gene. The CDR3 runs 15 residues. Germline CDR1 reads LNHDA; CDR2 reads SQIVND (reference sequence). CDR3 residues: CASSIGKQGRTEAFF. The CDR3 DNA is TGTGCCAGTAGTATAGGCAAACAGGGGCGCACTGAAGCTTTCTTT.

There are a few counts of this clone. The chain links TRBV7-9 to TRBJ1-2; D not resolved. This CDR3 region has 12 residues. The V gene's germline CDR1 is SEHNR and CDR2 FQNEAQ (reference sequence). V was cut by 6 bases and J by 3 bases, with 8 bases left in between. The CDR3: CASRPDDYGYTF. DNA for the CDR3: TGTGCCAGCAGACCCGATGACTATGGCTACACCTTC. The variable domain in full, with the rest retrieved from reference TRBV7-9 and TRBJ1-2, is DTGVSQNPRHKITKRGQNVTFRCDPISEHNRLYWYRQTLGQGPEFLTYFQNEAQLEKSRLLSDRFSAERPKGSFSTLEIQRTEQGDSAMYLCASRPDDYGYTFGSGTRLTVV.

This chain connects TRBV4-1 to TRBJ2-1, with TRBD2 matching 14 bases. The germline CDR1 and CDR2 sequences are MGHRA and YSYEKL. This CDR3 has 16 residues. V shed 5 bases, J shed 10 bases, and the junction held 10 bases outside the gene matches. The CDR3: CASSRTGTSGSVEQFF. The CDR3 region has the DNA TGCGCCAGCAGCAGAACCGGGACTAGCGGGAGCGTGGAGCAGTTCTTC.

This clone showed up just once. The V gene is TRBV18, the J gene TRBJ2-7; a possible D gene is TRBD1 (6 bases). Germline assignment: CDR1 KGHSH and CDR2 LQKENI. This CDR3 has 15 residues. The V end lost 2 bases, the J end lost 1 base, and 12 bases lay between the germline ends. The CDR3 nucleotides are TGTGCCAGCTCACCAAGGGGGACGGGGTCCTACGAGCAGTACTTC. It codes for CASSPRGTGSYEQYF. The complete variable domain, with remaining parts taken from reference TRBV18 and TRBJ2-7, reads NAGVMQNPRHLVRRRGQEARLRCSPMKGHSHVYWYRQLPEEGLKFMVYLQKENIIDESGMPKERFSAEFPKEGPSILRIQQVVRGDSAAYFCASSPRGTGSYEQYFGPGTRLTVT.

The chain links TRBV7-2 to TRBJ2-7; TRBD1 aligns across 9 bases. This CDR3 has 16 amino acids. The V and J ends lost 5 bases and 6 bases, in that order; junction bases with no gene match: 14. The V gene's germline CDR1 is SGHTA and CDR2 FQGNSA. The DNA for the CDR3 is TGTGCCAGCAGCCCTGGGCGGGGACAGGGACTTGTCGAGCAGTACTTC. This encodes CASSPGRGQGLVEQYF.

The chain uses TRBV10-3 and TRBJ2-3; TRBD1 might be the D (5 bases). Trimming left V 10 bases short and J 4 bases short, with 12 bases between. The CDR3 extends over 12 amino acids. Germline loops: CDR1 ENHRY, CDR2 SYGVKD. The CDR3 region is CATQAGPDTQYF. The DNA for the CDR3 is TGTGCCACACAGGCCGGGCCAGATACGCAGTATTTT.

The chain is built from TRBV30 and TRBJ1-2; 8 nucleotides agree with TRBD1. Germline V gene sequence: CDR1 GTSNPN, CDR2 SVGIG (reference sequence). The ends lost 0 bases at V and 7 bases at J; junction bases unmatched: 4. The CDR3 contains 13 residues. The CDR3 DNA follows: TGTGCCTGGAGTGTCGGCAGGGGGCTTGGCTACACCTTC. Translated, it gives CAWSVGRGLGYTF.

The rearrangement joins TRBV6-5 to TRBJ1-5, with D tentatively TRBD1 (6 bases). Germline assignment: CDR1 MNHEY and CDR2 SVGAGI. CDR3 length equals 13 residues. Trimming left V 2 bases short and J 6 bases short, with 8 bases between. The CDR3 protein is CASSYQGSQPQHF. The CDR3 DNA reads as TGTGCCAGCAGTTACCAGGGGTCTCAGCCCCAGCATTTT.

This clone is labeled as medium-sized. The chain recombines TRBV15 with TRBJ1-6; no clear D. V lost 0 bases and J 7 bases, leaving 13 bases between the germline ends. The CDR3 covers 16 residues. Germline V gene sequence: CDR1 LNHNV, CDR2 YYDKDF (reference sequence). The CDR3 loop is CATSRDSGENNSPLHF. CDR3 coding DNA: TGTGCCACCAGCAGAGATTCGGGAGAGAACAATTCACCCCTCCACTTT.

The CDR3: CAISEWGERTDTQYF. CDR3 DNA sequence: TGTGCCATCAGTGAGTGGGGGGAGCGTACAGATACGCAGTATTTT. The chain combines TRBV10-3 with TRBJ2-3, with a possible D match to TRBD2 (6 bases). There are 15 residues in the CDR3. The V gene's germline CDR1 is ENHRY and CDR2 SYGVKD. With 1 base removed from V and 3 bases from J, the gap between germline ends came to 11 bases.